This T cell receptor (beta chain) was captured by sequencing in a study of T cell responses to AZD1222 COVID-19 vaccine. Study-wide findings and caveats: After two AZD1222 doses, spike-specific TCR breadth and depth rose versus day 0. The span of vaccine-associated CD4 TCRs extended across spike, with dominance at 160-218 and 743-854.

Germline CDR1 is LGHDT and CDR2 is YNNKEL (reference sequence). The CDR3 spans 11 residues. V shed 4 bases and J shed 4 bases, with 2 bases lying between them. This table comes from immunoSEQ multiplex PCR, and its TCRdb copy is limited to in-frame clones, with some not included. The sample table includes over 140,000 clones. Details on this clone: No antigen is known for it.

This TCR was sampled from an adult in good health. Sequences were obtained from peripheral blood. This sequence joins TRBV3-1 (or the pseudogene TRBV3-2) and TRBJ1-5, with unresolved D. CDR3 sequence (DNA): TGTGCCAGCAGCCCGAATCAGCCCCAGCATTTT. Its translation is CASSPNQPQHF.